This section outlines one TCR beta chain sequence together with its context. What it binds is not known. Healthy bone marrow donors made up the donors. This entry belongs to a study of cytomegalovirus exposure and HLA in healthy donors. Primers for the PCR totalled 60 Vbeta and 13 Jbeta. TCRdb's table, derived via immunoSEQ multiplex PCR, lists solely in-frame clones and lacks some. This sample contains around 190,000 clones. Notes on the study in general: TRBV6-2, TRBV6-3 and some other V segments were excluded as indistinguishable. Apart from CMV serostatus, no immune exposure information was available.

Germline CDR1 and CDR2: MGHRA and YSYEKL. There are 15 residues in the CDR3. The V and J ends lost 1 base and 7 bases respectively, with 14 bases between them. The V call is TRBV4-1, the J call TRBJ2-1; D is perhaps TRBD2 (6 bases). Input material: PBMCs. The TCR sequence derives from a woman in her 30s in good health and CMV-seropositive. The CDR3 spells CASSQVEFGGNEQFF. The CDR3 coding sequence is TGCGCCAGCAGCCAAGTGGAATTCGGGGGAAATGAGCAGTTCTTC.